This is a list of T cell receptor beta chains from one sample in a study of T-cell memory formation after mild COVID-19. MiXCR, applied by TCRdb to the 5' RACE reads, yields one record per CDR3 protein. The sample contains about 250,000 distinct CDR3 sequences, roughly 14% of which appear only once. Sequenced: PBMCs or a T cell subset sorted from them (not recorded which). The receptors were gathered from an adult woman who had mild COVID-19 (a few samples of this study predate the infection). Cell type and time point are not known. Each CDR3 is given with its conserved first and last residue. The D gene is left open where the match is weak. Some rows have no size entry. The others give once, few or many, or a class for an expanded clone.

D gene: TRBD1; clone size: .; V gene: TRBV6-5; J gene: TRBJ2-2; CDR3 protein: CASSQPGQGRTGELFF; CDR3 DNA: TGTGCCAGCAGTCAGCCGGGACAGGGAAGAACCGGGGAGCTGTTTTTT
D gene: TRBD1; clone size: .; V gene: TRBV12-5; J gene: TRBJ1-5; CDR3 protein: CASGSGGGFNQPQHF; CDR3 DNA: TGTGCTAGTGGTTCAGGGGGGGGGTTCAATCAGCCCCAGCATTTT
D gene: TRBD2; clone size: many; V gene: TRBV5-1; J gene: TRBJ2-7; CDR3 protein: CASSLSSGPYEQYF; CDR3 DNA: TGCGCCAGCAGCTTGTCTAGCGGTCCCTACGAGCAGTACTTC
D gene: .; clone size: few; V gene: TRBV5-1; J gene: TRBJ2-5; CDR3 protein: CASSLVPGQETQYF; CDR3 DNA: TGCGCCAGCAGCTTGGTACCGGGCCAAGAGACCCAGTACTTC
D gene: .; clone size: few; V gene: TRBV10-3; J gene: TRBJ1-2; CDR3 protein: CAISDHRDGYTF; CDR3 DNA: TGTGCCATCAGTGATCACAGGGACGGCTACACCTTC
D gene: .; clone size: many; V gene: TRBV20-1; J gene: TRBJ2-1; CDR3 protein: CSASVLLGSGEQFF; CDR3 DNA: TGCAGTGCTAGTGTACTCCTGGGGTCAGGCGAGCAGTTCTTC
D gene: .; clone size: .; V gene: TRBV7-9; J gene: TRBJ1-1; CDR3 protein: CASSLDTTEAFF; CDR3 DNA: TGTGCCAGCAGCTTAGATACCACTGAAGCTTTCTTT
D gene: TRBD2; clone size: few; V gene: TRBV30; J gene: TRBJ2-1; CDR3 protein: CAWRGSGRWNEQFF; CDR3 DNA: TGTGCCTGGAGGGGCAGCGGGAGGTGGAATGAGCAGTTCTTC
D gene: .; clone size: .; V gene: TRBV5-1; J gene: TRBJ1-2; CDR3 protein: CASSARSQNYGYTF; CDR3 DNA: TGCGCCAGCAGCGCCCGGAGTCAAAACTATGGCTACACCTTC
D gene: .; clone size: .; V gene: TRBV9; J gene: TRBJ1-1; CDR3 protein: CASSARPDTEAFF; CDR3 DNA: TGTGCCAGCAGCGCACGTCCAGACACTGAAGCTTTCTTT
D gene: .; clone size: .; V gene: TRBV7-2; J gene: TRBJ2-7; CDR3 protein: CASSLALQDSYEQYF; CDR3 DNA: TGTGCCAGCAGCTTAGCACTACAGGATTCCTACGAGCAGTACTTC
D gene: .; clone size: .; V gene: TRBV3-1; J gene: TRBJ2-1; CDR3 protein: CASSPDSPRGEQFF; CDR3 DNA: TGTGCCAGCAGCCCGGACAGCCCCCGCGGTGAGCAGTTCTTC
D gene: TRBD1; clone size: .; V gene: TRBV9; J gene: TRBJ1-1; CDR3 protein: CASSVGVTGGFPEAFF; CDR3 DNA: TGTGCCAGCAGCGTAGGGGTGACAGGGGGTTTTCCTGAAGCTTTCTTT
D gene: TRBD1; clone size: many; V gene: TRBV5-1; J gene: TRBJ2-7; CDR3 protein: CASSLTGDTSENF; CDR3 DNA: TGCGCCAGCAGCTTGACAGGGGACACCAGCGAGAACTTC
D gene: .; clone size: few; V gene: TRBV18; J gene: TRBJ2-3; CDR3 protein: CASSPRQPGPPLMDTQYF; CDR3 DNA: TGTGCCAGCTCACCACGCCAGCCGGGACCACCCTTAATGGATACGCAGTATTTT
D gene: .; clone size: few; V gene: TRBV4-1; J gene: TRBJ2-2; CDR3 protein: CASARDTPNTGELFF; CDR3 DNA: TGCGCCAGCGCCCGCGACACTCCGAACACCGGGGAGCTGTTTTTT
D gene: .; clone size: .; V gene: TRBV5-5; J gene: TRBJ1-4; CDR3 protein: CASSLGPLNEKLFF; CDR3 DNA: TGTGCCAGCAGCTTGGGCCCGCTTAATGAAAAACTGTTTTTT
D gene: TRBD1; clone size: few; V gene: TRBV5-4; J gene: TRBJ2-5; CDR3 protein: CASSLRQGAGETQYF; CDR3 DNA: TGTGCCAGCAGCTTAAGACAGGGGGCAGGGGAGACCCAGTACTTC
D gene: TRBD2; clone size: .; V gene: TRBV15; J gene: TRBJ2-4; CDR3 protein: CATGGKDIQYF; CDR3 DNA: TGTGCCACGGGGGGGAAGGACATTCAGTACTTC
D gene: TRBD1; clone size: few; V gene: TRBV6-5; J gene: TRBJ1-2; CDR3 protein: CASSRQGFGYTF; CDR3 DNA: TGTGCCAGCAGCCGACAGGGTTTCGGCTACACCTTC
D gene: .; clone size: many; V gene: TRBV3-1; J gene: TRBJ2-1; CDR3 protein: CASSQGERRPPFGQFF; CDR3 DNA: TGTGCCAGCAGCCAAGGGGAGCGGAGGCCCCCATTCGGGCAGTTCTTC
D gene: .; clone size: .; V gene: TRBV4-2; J gene: TRBJ2-7; CDR3 protein: CASSTPSLGQTNYEQYF; CDR3 DNA: TGTGCCAGCAGTACCCCTTCCCTCGGACAGACCAACTACGAGCAGTACTTC
D gene: .; clone size: .; V gene: TRBV27; J gene: TRBJ1-1; CDR3 protein: CASSPCLTGRNTEAFF; CDR3 DNA: TGTGCCAGCAGTCCCTGTCTCACAGGGCGGAACACTGAAGCTTTCTTT
D gene: .; clone size: many; V gene: TRBV7-3; J gene: TRBJ2-1; CDR3 protein: CASSMESYNEQFF; CDR3 DNA: TGTGCCAGCAGCATGGAAAGCTACAATGAGCAGTTCTTC
D gene: .; clone size: .; V gene: TRBV5-1; J gene: TRBJ2-3; CDR3 protein: CASSLVSRSYTDTQYF; CDR3 DNA: TGCGCCAGCAGCTTGGTCTCCCGGTCCTACACAGATACGCAGTATTTT
D gene: .; clone size: .; V gene: TRBV12-3/TRBV12-4; J gene: TRBJ2-3; CDR3 protein: CASSHRVGTDTQYF; CDR3 DNA: TGTGCCAGCAGCCACAGGGTAGGCACAGATACGCAGTATTTT
D gene: .; clone size: .; V gene: TRBV7-2; J gene: TRBJ1-1; CDR3 protein: CASSPQATEAFF; CDR3 DNA: TGTGCCAGCAGCCCACAGGCGACTGAAGCTTTCTTT
D gene: .; clone size: once; V gene: TRBV6-5; J gene: TRBJ1-5; CDR3 protein: CASSYSRGADQPQHF; CDR3 DNA: TGTGCCAGCAGTTACTCGCGAGGGGCCGATCAGCCCCAGCATTTT
D gene: .; clone size: few; V gene: TRBV21-1; J gene: TRBJ2-1; CDR3 protein: CASSRPPASGKSIEQFF; CDR3 DNA: TGTGCCAGCAGCAGACCCCCCGCTAGCGGCAAATCGATTGAGCAGTTCTTC
D gene: TRBD2; clone size: .; V gene: TRBV20-1; J gene: TRBJ2-3; CDR3 protein: CSAMKASGAPRTDTQYF; CDR3 DNA: TGCAGTGCCATGAAGGCTAGCGGAGCACCACGCACAGATACGCAGTATTTT
D gene: TRBD1; clone size: many; V gene: TRBV5-1; J gene: TRBJ2-7; CDR3 protein: CASSHPIGTGGHEQYF; CDR3 DNA: TGCGCCAGCAGCCATCCAATCGGGACAGGGGGCCACGAGCAGTACTTC
D gene: .; clone size: .; V gene: TRBV5-5; J gene: TRBJ1-2; CDR3 protein: CASSLRLLNYGYTF; CDR3 DNA: TGTGCCAGCAGCTTGCGACTGCTGAACTATGGCTACACCTTC
D gene: .; clone size: few; V gene: TRBV21-1; J gene: TRBJ2-7; CDR3 protein: CASSKDFTSGSYEQYF; CDR3 DNA: TGTGCCAGCAGCAAGGATTTTACTAGCGGGAGCTACGAGCAGTACTTC
D gene: .; clone size: .; V gene: TRBV20-1; J gene: TRBJ1-1; CDR3 protein: CSASRGTEAFF; CDR3 DNA: TGCAGTGCTAGCAGGGGTACTGAAGCTTTCTTT
D gene: .; clone size: .; V gene: TRBV3-1; J gene: TRBJ2-6; CDR3 protein: CASSHGRGVSGANVLTF; CDR3 DNA: TGTGCCAGCAGCCATGGCAGGGGAGTCTCTGGGGCCAACGTCCTGACTTTC
D gene: TRBD1; clone size: few; V gene: TRBV7-2; J gene: TRBJ1-2; CDR3 protein: CASRSLQGQNYGYTF; CDR3 DNA: TGTGCCAGCAGATCACTACAGGGGCAGAACTATGGCTACACCTTC
D gene: .; clone size: .; V gene: TRBV7-2; J gene: TRBJ1-6; CDR3 protein: CASSLVQGRLISSSYNSPLHF; CDR3 DNA: TGTGCCAGCAGCTTAGTTCAGGGACGGCTGATTTCGAGCTCCTATAATTCACCCCTCCACTTT
D gene: .; clone size: .; V gene: TRBV6-2/TRBV6-3; J gene: TRBJ1-1; CDR3 protein: CASGGRGSRRGTEAFF; CDR3 DNA: TGTGCCAGCGGTGGCAGGGGTTCTCGGAGGGGAACTGAAGCTTTCTTT
D gene: .; clone size: few; V gene: TRBV12-3/TRBV12-4; J gene: TRBJ2-3; CDR3 protein: CASSFRRGTDTQYF; CDR3 DNA: TGTGCCAGCAGTTTTCGAAGGGGTACAGATACGCAGTATTTT
D gene: .; clone size: .; V gene: TRBV6-1; J gene: TRBJ2-1; CDR3 protein: CASSQGARDEQFF; CDR3 DNA: TGTGCCAGCAGTCAGGGAGCCCGCGATGAGCAGTTCTTC
D gene: .; clone size: .; V gene: TRBV4-3; J gene: TRBJ1-2; CDR3 protein: CASSQYKPSGRPQGGYTF; CDR3 DNA: TGCGCCAGCAGCCAATATAAACCATCCGGGCGGCCCCAAGGAGGCTACACCTTC
D gene: .; clone size: few; V gene: TRBV12-3/TRBV12-4; J gene: TRBJ1-2; CDR3 protein: CASSLAYVRAYGYTF; CDR3 DNA: TGTGCCAGCAGTTTAGCCTACGTTAGAGCCTATGGCTACACCTTC
D gene: .; clone size: .; V gene: TRBV27; J gene: TRBJ1-5; CDR3 protein: CASSSQGWDQPQHF; CDR3 DNA: TGTGCCAGCAGTTCCCAGGGTTGGGATCAGCCCCAGCATTTT
D gene: .; clone size: .; V gene: TRBV12-3/TRBV12-4; J gene: TRBJ1-1; CDR3 protein: CASNPQRGNTEAFF; CDR3 DNA: TGTGCCAGCAACCCTCAGCGGGGGAACACTGAAGCTTTCTTT
D gene: .; clone size: many; V gene: TRBV6-5; J gene: TRBJ1-6; CDR3 protein: CASSPTTTGWGYNSPLHF; CDR3 DNA: TGTGCCAGCAGCCCAACCACAACAGGGTGGGGCTATAATTCACCCCTCCACTTT
D gene: .; clone size: .; V gene: TRBV25-1; J gene: TRBJ2-6; CDR3 protein: CASSPRDTGGANVLTF; CDR3 DNA: TGTGCCAGCAGTCCCCGGGACACTGGGGGGGCCAACGTCCTGACTTTC
D gene: .; clone size: .; V gene: TRBV12-3/TRBV12-4; J gene: TRBJ1-4; CDR3 protein: CASRDRASGEKLFF; CDR3 DNA: TGTGCCAGCAGGGACCGGGCTAGTGGTGAAAAACTGTTTTTT
D gene: .; clone size: few; V gene: TRBV10-3; J gene: TRBJ2-7; CDR3 protein: CAISANYEQYF; CDR3 DNA: TGTGCCATCAGTGCCAACTACGAGCAGTACTTC
D gene: TRBD1; clone size: few; V gene: TRBV12-3/TRBV12-4; J gene: TRBJ1-2; CDR3 protein: CASSSLEEGQGAGYTF; CDR3 DNA: TGTGCCAGCAGTTCCCTAGAGGAGGGACAGGGGGCTGGCTACACCTTC
D gene: .; clone size: few; V gene: TRBV3-1; J gene: TRBJ1-1; CDR3 protein: CASRPRNKGDTEAFF; CDR3 DNA: TGTGCCAGCAGGCCAAGGAATAAGGGGGACACTGAAGCTTTCTTT